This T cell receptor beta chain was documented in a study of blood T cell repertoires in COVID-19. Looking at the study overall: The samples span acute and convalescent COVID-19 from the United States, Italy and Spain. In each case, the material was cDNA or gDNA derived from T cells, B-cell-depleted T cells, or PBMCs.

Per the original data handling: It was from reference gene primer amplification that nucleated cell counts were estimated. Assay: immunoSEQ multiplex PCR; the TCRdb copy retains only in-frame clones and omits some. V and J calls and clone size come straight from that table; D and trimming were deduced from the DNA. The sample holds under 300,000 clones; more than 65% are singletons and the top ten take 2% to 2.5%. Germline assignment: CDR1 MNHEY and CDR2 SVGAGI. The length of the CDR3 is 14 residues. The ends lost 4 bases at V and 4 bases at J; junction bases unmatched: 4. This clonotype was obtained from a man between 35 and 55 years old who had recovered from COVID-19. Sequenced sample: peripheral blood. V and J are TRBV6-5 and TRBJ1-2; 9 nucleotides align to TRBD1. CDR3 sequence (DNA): TGTGCCAGCAGTTGGACAGGGGAAGCCTATGGCTACACCTTC. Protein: CASSWTGEAYGYTF.